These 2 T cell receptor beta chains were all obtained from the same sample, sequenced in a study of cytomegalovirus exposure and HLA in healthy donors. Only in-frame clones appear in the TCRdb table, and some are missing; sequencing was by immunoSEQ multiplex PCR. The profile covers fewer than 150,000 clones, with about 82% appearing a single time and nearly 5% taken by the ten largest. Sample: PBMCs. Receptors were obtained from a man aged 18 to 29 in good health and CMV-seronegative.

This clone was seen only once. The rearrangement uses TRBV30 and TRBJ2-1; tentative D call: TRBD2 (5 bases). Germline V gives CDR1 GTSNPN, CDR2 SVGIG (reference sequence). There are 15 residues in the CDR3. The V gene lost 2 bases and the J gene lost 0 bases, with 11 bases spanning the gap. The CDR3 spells CAWSPDSSSYNEQFF. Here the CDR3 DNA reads TGTGCCTGGAGTCCGGACTCAAGCTCCTACAATGAGCAGTTCTTC.

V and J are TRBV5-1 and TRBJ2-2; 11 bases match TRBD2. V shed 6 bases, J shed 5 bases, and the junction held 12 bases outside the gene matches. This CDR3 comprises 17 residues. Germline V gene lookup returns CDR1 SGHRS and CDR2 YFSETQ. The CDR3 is CASTFLSGGARTGELFF. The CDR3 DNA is TGCGCCAGCACCTTTCTTAGCGGGGGGGCCCGGACCGGGGAGCTGTTTTTT.